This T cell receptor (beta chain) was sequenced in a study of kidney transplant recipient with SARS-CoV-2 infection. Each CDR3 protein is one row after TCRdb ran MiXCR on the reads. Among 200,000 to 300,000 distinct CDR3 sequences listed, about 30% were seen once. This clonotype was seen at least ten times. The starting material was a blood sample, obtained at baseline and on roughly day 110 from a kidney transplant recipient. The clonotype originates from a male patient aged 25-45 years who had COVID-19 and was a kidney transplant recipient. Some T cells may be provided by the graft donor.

CDR3 bases: TGTGCCAGCAGCGTAGCTAGGACAGGTCACACAGATACGCAGTATTTT. Protein: CASSVARTGHTDTQYF. The genes are TRBV9 and TRBJ2-3; 7 bases line up with TRBD1. Germline V gene data show CDR1 as SGDLS and CDR2 as YYNGEE. This CDR3 contains 16 residues. V lost 0 bases to trimming and J lost 2 bases; unmatched junction nucleotides: 6. The full variable domain, with the rest looked up from reference TRBV9 and TRBJ2-3, is DSGVTQTPKHLITATGQRVTLRCSPRSGDLSVYWYQQSLDQGLQFLIQYYNGEERAKGNILERFSAQQFPDLHSELNLSSLELGDSALYFCASSVARTGHTDTQYFGPGTRLTVL.